This is a list of T cell receptor beta chains from one sample in a study of blood T cell repertoires in COVID-19. Produced via immunoSEQ multiplex PCR; TCRdb's table is partial and in-frame only. This table holds under 250,000 clones, roughly 83% found once. Sequencing used peripheral blood. Receptor source: a woman in her thirties or forties with COVID-19, enrolled during active disease. Each CDR3 is given with its conserved first and last residue. Expanded clones get a size class; other rows say once, few or many, or leave the size out.

J	size	V	CDR3
TRBJ1-2	NA	TRBV12-3/TRBV12-4	CASSPGTSGYTF
TRBJ2-3	medium-sized	TRBV9	CASSVESLSTDTQYF
TRBJ1-1	few	TRBV19	CASSIVQGWTEAFF
TRBJ1-1	NA	TRBV10-3	CAISPVGTEAFF
TRBJ1-3	few	TRBV6-5	CASSSFSGNTIYF
TRBJ1-5	NA	TRBV7-2	CASSFAGTGFTPQHF
TRBJ2-5	NA	TRBV4-3	CASSPGTSGQKETQYF
TRBJ1-5	NA	TRBV7-9	CASSLGGSGQPQHF
TRBJ1-3	few	TRBV5-1	CASSLLGNSGNTIYF
TRBJ1-1	NA	TRBV7-2	CASSFGRGGAEAFF
TRBJ2-1	NA	TRBV5-1	CASSLQGYGEQFF
TRBJ1-2	NA	TRBV9	CASSVSGNYGYTF
TRBJ1-2	NA	TRBV19	CASRDKNYGYTF
TRBJ2-1	few	TRBV18	CASSPQLEIEGQFF
TRBJ2-2	once	TRBV3-1/TRBV3-2	CASSPRVSTGELFF
TRBJ2-7	NA	TRBV6-5	CASSRDRVNGYEQYF